This TCR beta chain is from a study of control samples from healthy donors and cancer patients. Losses at the gene ends were 5 bases for V and 6 bases for J; bases not matched to a gene: 10. The CDR3 has 15 residues. Germline CDR1 MGHRA, CDR2 YSYEKL. Here immunoSEQ multiplex PCR was the method, and the copy in TCRdb shows in-frame clones only, minus some. Seen here are roughly 84,000 clones, roughly 89% observed once, and the top ten hold 15% to 20%. The sequence was obtained from a man aged 45-65 years in good health. Sequencing input: blood. The chain employs TRBV4-1 and TRBJ2-1; 7 bases are shared with TRBD1. The CDR3 DNA follows: TGCGCCAGCAGCGACATCGACAGGGTCGGCAATGAGCAGTTCTTC. It is translated as CASSDIDRVGNEQFF.